This TCR beta chain was identified in a study of T-cell memory formation after mild COVID-19. V was pared by 0 bases and J by 8 bases, with 5 bases of the junction left unmatched. Germline-derived CDR1 and CDR2 are LGHNA and YSLEER. The CDR3 length is 15 residues. The 5'RACE method, run with constant-segment primers, produced TCR alpha and TCR beta cDNA libraries (carrying sample barcodes and UMIs). Using its own MiXCR run on the 5' RACE reads, TCRdb lists one record per CDR3 protein. This table holds 250,000 to 300,000 distinct CDR3 sequences, approximately 8% found once. The J gene is TRBJ2-1, the V gene TRBV4-3, with 9 bases fitting TRBD1. The sample was PBMCs or a T cell subset sorted from them (not recorded which). The TCR originated in a man aged 18 to 30 who had mild COVID-19 (a few samples of this study predate the infection). Cell type and time point are not known. The CDR3 is CASSQDRTGGHEQFF. CDR3 DNA sequence: TGCGCCAGCAGCCAAGATAGAACAGGGGGCCATGAGCAGTTCTTC.